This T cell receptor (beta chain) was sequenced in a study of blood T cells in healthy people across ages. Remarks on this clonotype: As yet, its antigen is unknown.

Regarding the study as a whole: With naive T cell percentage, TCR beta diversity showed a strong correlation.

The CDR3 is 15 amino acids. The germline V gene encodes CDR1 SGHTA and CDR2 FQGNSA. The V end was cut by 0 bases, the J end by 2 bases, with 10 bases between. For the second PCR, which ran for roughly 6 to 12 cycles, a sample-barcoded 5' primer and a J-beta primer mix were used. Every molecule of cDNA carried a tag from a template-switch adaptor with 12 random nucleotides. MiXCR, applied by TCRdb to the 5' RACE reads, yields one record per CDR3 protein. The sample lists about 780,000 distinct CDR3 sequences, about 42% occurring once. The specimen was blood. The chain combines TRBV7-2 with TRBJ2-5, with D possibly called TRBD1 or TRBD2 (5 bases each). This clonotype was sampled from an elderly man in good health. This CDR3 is CASSLAGTRQETQYF. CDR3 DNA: TGTGCCAGCAGCTTAGCGGGGACGCGACAAGAGACCCAGTACTTC.